The 30 T cell receptor beta chains reported below all come from one sample, sequenced in a study of identical twins. Via MiXCR, TCRdb re-called the 5' RACE reads, giving one row per CDR3 protein. The sample contains approximately 600,000 distinct CDR3 sequences, roughly 7.1% of which appear only once. The same specimen was also included in a second study, on yellow fever vaccine responses in identical twins.

Sequences were obtained from PBMCs. The receptors were gathered from a woman aged 18-29 years in good health.

In this sample, this clonotype turned up many times. The J gene is TRBJ1-1, the V gene TRBV6-5; 7 positions match TRBD1. With 2 bases clipped from V and 5 bases from J, the junction kept 8 bases outside the gene matches. CDR1 is MNHEY and CDR2 is SVGAGI in the germline V gene. This CDR3 region has 15 residues. CDR3 nucleotides: TGTGCCAGCAGTTACACCAGGGGGAGCGGGACTGAAGCTTTCTTT. Its translation is CASSYTRGSGTEAFF.

This clonotype was recorded a few times. The V call is TRBV5-1, the J call TRBJ2-7; D might be TRBD1 (5 bases). Germline V gene lookup returns CDR1 SGHRS and CDR2 YFSETQ. The ends were cut back, 1 base at V and 1 base at J, with 9 bases in the middle. This CDR3 region has 14 residues. CDR3 sequence reads: CASSLQGESYEQYF. The DNA for the CDR3 is TGCGCCAGCAGCTTGCAGGGTGAGTCCTACGAGCAGTACTTC.

The chain uses TRBV10-1 and TRBJ2-7; 8 bases agree with TRBD2. In germline, CDR1 is WNHNN, CDR2 SYGVQD (reference sequence). Unmatched junction bases numbered 23, after V lost 8 bases and J lost 5 bases. The CDR3 is 18 amino acids. CDR3 sequence reads: CASPPREQGERELHEQYF. CDR3 sequence (DNA): TGCGCCAGCCCCCCTCGCGAACAGGGTGAGCGGGAGTTACACGAGCAGTACTTC.

The chain links TRBV3-1 to TRBJ2-7, with D tentatively TRBD2 (6 bases). The V gene lost 0 bases and the J gene lost 1 base, with 13 bases spanning the gap. The CDR3 spans 16 residues. Germline CDR1 and CDR2: LGHDT and YNNKEL (reference sequence). The CDR3 DNA reads as TGTGCCAGCAGCCAAGATCTGAGCGGGCGATCCTACGAGCAGTACTTC. Encoded protein: CASSQDLSGRSYEQYF.

The rearrangement links TRBV11-1 to TRBJ2-3, with 7 bases fitting TRBD2. This CDR3 is built from 18 residues. V lost 0 bases to trimming and J lost 5 bases; unmatched junction nucleotides: 14. The germline gives CDR1 SGHAT, CDR2 FQDESV (reference sequence). As DNA, the CDR3 is TGTGCCAGCAGCTTAGCGGTGGACGCCTCTCGCGGGGGAGATACGCAGTATTTT. It translates to CASSLAVDASRGGDTQYF. The full variable domain, its missing parts supplied by reference TRBV11-1 and TRBJ2-3, is EAEVAQSPRYKITEKSQAVAFWCDPISGHATLYWYRQILGQGPELLVQFQDESVVDDSQLPKDRFSAERLKGVDSTLKIQPAELGDSAMYLCASSLAVDASRGGDTQYFGPGTRLTVL.

This clonotype was detected only a few times. Here the CDR3 DNA reads TGCAGTGCTAGCCCCGGGGCCCAGGGGGATGAGCAGTTCTTC. The encoded protein is CSASPGAQGDEQFF. J is TRBJ2-1 and V is TRBV20-1; 7 positions match TRBD1. Germline trimming cut 3 bases from V and 8 bases from J; bases unmatched to any gene: 10. The CDR3 has 14 residues. Germline V gene sequence: CDR1 DFQATT, CDR2 SNEGSKA (reference sequence).

The sample holds many counts of this clonotype. The chain uses TRBV20-1 and TRBJ1-1, with D possibly being TRBD1 (6 bases). V lost 0 bases and J 3 bases, leaving 17 bases between the germline ends. The CDR3 runs 16 residues. The V gene's germline CDR1 is DFQATT and CDR2 SNEGSKA (reference sequence). In DNA form, the CDR3 reads TGCAGTGCTAGAGAGATAAAACAGGGAGTCGACACTGAAGCTTTCTTT. As protein: CSAREIKQGVDTEAFF.

This clonotype was detected ten times or more. The rearrangement uses TRBV6-1 and TRBJ2-3, with D perhaps TRBD2 (5 bases). CDR3 length equals 15 residues. From germline, CDR1 is MNHNS and CDR2 SASEGT. V was trimmed by 6 bases and J by 2 bases, leaving 15 bases between them. The CDR3 coding sequence is TGTGCCAGCAGCCTACGGACTGGGAACACAGATACGCAGTATTTT. Translation: CASSLRTGNTDTQYF.

The J gene is TRBJ2-5, the V gene TRBV20-1; D not resolved. This CDR3 region has 11 residues. Trimming removed 2 bases at V and 5 bases at J, with 6 bases between. Germline V lookup: CDR1 DFQATT, CDR2 SNEGSKA (reference sequence). The CDR3 sequence: CSARHLETQYF. The DNA for the CDR3 is TGCAGTGCTAGACATCTTGAGACCCAGTACTTC.

This rearrangement joins TRBV4-1 to TRBJ2-7; perhaps TRBD2 as D (7 bases). Looked up from germline, CDR1 is MGHRA and CDR2 is YSYEKL. V shed 0 bases and J shed 0 bases, with 21 bases lying between them. The CDR3 loop spans 19 amino acids. CDR3 loop: CASSQDKGGLAVSSYEQYF. The CDR3, as DNA: TGCGCCAGCAGCCAAGATAAAGGGGGGCTAGCGGTGAGCTCCTACGAGCAGTACTTC.

The sample holds many counts of this clonotype. V usage is TRBV14 and J usage is TRBJ2-7, with 10 nucleotides matching TRBD1. The CDR3 is 15 amino acids. Germline-derived CDR1 and CDR2 are SGHDN and FVKESK. V was pared by 4 bases and J by 1 base, with 4 bases of the junction left unmatched. DNA of the CDR3: TGTGCCAGCAGCCTTCGACAGGGGGCTTCCTACGAGCAGTACTTC. This codes for CASSLRQGASYEQYF.

This clonotype was counted many times. The chain uses TRBV2 and TRBJ2-1, with 10 bases that match TRBD2. The CDR3 contains 16 residues. The germline V gene encodes CDR1 SNHLY and CDR2 FYNNEI. V trimming: 3 bases; J trimming: 6 bases; junction bases outside the gene matches: 8. The CDR3 region is CASSEVAGGSGNEQFF. As DNA, the CDR3 is TGTGCCAGCAGTGAGGTAGCGGGGGGATCTGGCAATGAGCAGTTCTTC.

This clonotype occurred many times. CDR3 coding DNA: TGTGCCAGCAGCCTCTCGGGCCCCGAAGCTTTCTTT. It is translated as CASSLSGPEAFF. V usage is TRBV7-9 and J usage is TRBJ1-1; the D is unclear. V lost 5 bases to trimming and J lost 8 bases, with 12 bases between them. This CDR3 region has 12 residues. Germline V gene lookup returns CDR1 SEHNR and CDR2 FQNEAQ (reference sequence).

At least ten counts were recorded for this clonotype. V gene TRBV11-2 combines with J gene TRBJ2-5, with a tentative D call TRBD2 (7 bases). The CDR3 spans 16 residues. The germline CDR1 and CDR2 sequences are SGHAT and FQNNGV. V was pared by 3 bases and J by 5 bases, with 19 bases between. CDR3 protein: CASSLLGGVTMETQYF. DNA of the CDR3: TGTGCCAGCAGCTTGTTAGGGGGGGTGACGATGGAGACCCAGTACTTC.

This clonotype was counted a few times. This chain connects TRBV12-3 or TRBV12-4 to TRBJ2-5, with TRBD1 identical over 10 bases. The CDR3 is made up of 13 amino acids. Trimming cost V 6 bases and J 5 bases; bases outside gene matches: 3. CDR3 residues: CASSGQGVETQYF. CDR3 DNA sequence: TGTGCCAGCAGCGGACAGGGGGTGGAGACCCAGTACTTC.

Notes on this clonotype: At one of its ends the junction is not consistent with the germline gene, which may arise from a read error. The chain is built from TRBV3-1 and TRBJ2-1; 15 nucleotides agree with TRBD2. The CDR3 contains 19 residues. Germline V gene data show CDR1 as LGHDT and CDR2 as YNNKEL (reference sequence). The CDR3 reads CACSPRAGLAGGGYNEQFF. In nucleotides, the CDR3 is TGTGCCTGCAGCCCCAGGGCGGGACTAGCGGGAGGCGGCTACAATGAGCAGTTCTTC.

This clonotype came up a few times. The chain recombines TRBV4-2 with TRBJ2-1; 10 nucleotides match TRBD2. Germline loops: CDR1 LGHNA, CDR2 YNFKEQ. The junction had 12 bases not matched to a gene; V was cut back by 4 bases and J by 9 bases. The CDR3 loop spans 16 amino acids. The CDR3 nucleotides are TGTGCCAGCAGCCGAGAGCCGACTAGCGGGCCGTCTGAGCAGTTCTTC. It yields the protein CASSREPTSGPSEQFF.

This clonotype was found many times. The chain is built from TRBV25-1 and TRBJ1-2; 10 bases are shared with TRBD1. CDR1 is MGHDK and CDR2 is SYGVNS in the germline V gene. The CDR3 consists of 17 residues. V shed 1 base and J 1 base; nucleotides not matched to a gene: 6. DNA for the CDR3: TGTGCCAGCAGTGAATGCCCAAGGGACAGGGGTAACTATGGCTACACCTTC. Translating it yields CASSECPRDRGNYGYTF.

This clonotype was detected only a few times. The chain carries TRBV6-5 and TRBJ2-5; possible D gene TRBD2, 6 bases. The CDR3 is 14 amino acids. Germline V gene sequence: CDR1 MNHEY, CDR2 SVGAGI. V shed 2 bases and J shed 2 bases, with 9 bases lying between them. The CDR3 DNA follows: TGTGCCAGCAGTTACCGGGACTTGCAAGAGACCCAGTACTTC. It translates to CASSYRDLQETQYF.

This clonotype was observed a few times. The gene calls are TRBV10-2 and TRBJ2-7; D call uncertain. Germline CDR1 and CDR2: WSHSY and SAAADI. The CDR3 covers 15 residues. V lost 5 bases and J 4 bases, leaving 18 bases between the germline ends. CDR3 in DNA: TGCGCCAGCAGTAGAACCAGCCGTTCTAAATACGAGCAGTACTTC. It specifies CASSRTSRSKYEQYF.

This clonotype has a handful of counts. The V and J genes are TRBV12-3 or TRBV12-4 and TRBJ1-2; a weak D match, TRBD1 (5 bases). Trimming cost V 6 bases and J 5 bases, with 16 bases left between them. This CDR3 has 14 amino acids. The CDR3 region has the DNA TGTGCCAGCAGCCGAGACACAGGACCGTATGGCTACACCTTC. It codes for CASSRDTGPYGYTF.

This clonotype was detected many times. The chain links TRBV27 to TRBJ1-2; 7 bases match TRBD1. The germline V gene has CDR1 MNHEY and CDR2 SMNVEV (reference sequence). The junction had 10 bases not matched to a gene; V was cut back by 5 bases and J by 4 bases. CDR3 length: 15 residues. The DNA for the CDR3 is TGTGCCAGCAGTGCTATGACAGGGACTCTCTATGGCTACACCTTC. It is translated as CASSAMTGTLYGYTF.

J is TRBJ2-7 and V is TRBV29-1, with TRBD1 matching over 9 bases. The CDR3 runs to 15 residues. The V segment lost 7 bases and the J segment 0 bases; nucleotides outside the gene matches: 10. The germline V gene has CDR1 SQVTM and CDR2 ANQGSEA. CDR3 sequence (DNA): TGCAGCGCCACGACAGGGGGGATCCCCTCCTACGAGCAGTACTTC. Translated: CSATTGGIPSYEQYF.

The genes are TRBV5-1 and TRBJ2-7; 7 bases match TRBD1. In germline, CDR1 is SGHRS, CDR2 YFSETQ. The CDR3 covers 15 residues. The V segment lost 0 bases and the J segment 2 bases; nucleotides outside the gene matches: 5. CDR3 sequence: CASSLGQGSAYEQYF. The DNA of the CDR3 is TGCGCCAGCAGCTTGGGACAGGGATCTGCCTACGAGCAGTACTTC.

V and J are TRBV6-5 and TRBJ2-1, with D unresolved. V dropped 6 bases and J dropped 8 bases, with 8 bases sitting between them. This CDR3 is 11 amino acids long. Germline-derived CDR1 and CDR2 are MNHEY and SVGAGI. The CDR3 loop reads CASRANHEQFF. CDR3 in DNA: TGTGCCAGCAGGGCGAACCATGAGCAGTTCTTC.

This clonotype came up once. V is TRBV24-1 and J is TRBJ2-3; D is perhaps TRBD1 (5 bases). This CDR3 is built from 16 residues. V dropped 0 bases and J dropped 1 base, with 10 bases sitting between them. Looked up from germline, CDR1 is KGHDR and CDR2 is SFDVKD. CDR3 amino acids: CATSDLSRVGTDTQYF. CDR3 in DNA: TGTGCCACCAGTGATTTGTCCAGGGTCGGCACAGATACGCAGTATTTT.

A few counts support this clonotype. Here the CDR3 DNA reads TGTGCCAGCAAAACAGCGAACACTGAAGCTTTCTTT. The encoded protein is CASKTANTEAFF. The J gene is TRBJ1-1, the V gene TRBV2; D not resolved. Per the germline V gene, CDR1 is SNHLY and CDR2 is FYNNEI. The CDR3 consists of 12 residues. V lost 7 bases and J lost 1, with 7 bases in between.

The J gene is TRBJ1-4, the V gene TRBV14; D gene unclear. Trimming removed 3 bases at V and 7 bases at J, with 15 bases between. Germline lookup yields CDR1 SGHDN and CDR2 FVKESK. CDR3 length equals 15 residues. The CDR3 nucleotides read TGTGCCAGCAGCCACCCGTCAGGTAGCGGTGAAAAACTGTTTTTT. Its translation is CASSHPSGSGEKLFF.

The chain carries TRBV7-6 and TRBJ2-7, with TRBD1 as a possible D gene (6 bases). The CDR3 runs 12 residues. Trimming removed 6 bases at V and 9 bases at J, with 15 bases between. Germline CDR1 SGHVS, CDR2 FNYEAQ. The CDR3 DNA reads TGTGCCAGCAGTCGGGAACAGGGAGTGCAGTACTTC. As protein: CASSREQGVQYF.

There are a few counts of this clonotype. The genes are TRBV25-1 and TRBJ2-7; TRBD1 might be the D (5 bases). Between the trimmed V and J ends, which lost 4 bases and 3 bases, there was a span of 16 bases. CDR3 length: 15 residues. Germline V gene data show CDR1 as MGHDK and CDR2 as SYGVNS. The CDR3 spells CASSVLWGGVYEQYF. In DNA form, the CDR3 reads TGTGCCAGCAGTGTTTTGTGGGGCGGAGTCTACGAGCAGTACTTC.